Listed below are T cell receptor beta chains from one sample, sequenced in a study of cytomegalovirus exposure and HLA in healthy donors. The repertoire was sequenced with immunoSEQ multiplex PCR; TCRdb's copy has only in-frame clones and lacks some. The sample records around 100,000 clones, almost 80% being singletons. Sequencing input: PBMCs. All receptors come from a man aged 50 or older in good health and CMV-seropositive. Both conserved end residues are part of each CDR3. D genes are given only for firm matches. Where a row states a size, it is once, few, many or the class of an expanded clone; other rows omit it.

-,few,TRBJ2-3,TRBV5-1,TGCGCCAGCAGCTTGGAAGGGACTGGCACAGATACGCAGTATTTT,CASSLEGTGTDTQYF
-,-,TRBJ2-5,TRBV11-2,TGTGCCAGCAGCTTACGAGAGTACGAGACCCAGTACTTC,CASSLREYETQYF
-,-,TRBJ2-3,TRBV6-1,TGTGCCAGCAGTGCCCGGGACTGGTGGGGGACAGATACGCAGTATTTT,CASSARDWWGTDTQYF
-,-,TRBJ2-1,TRBV20-1,TGCAGTGCTAGAGTAACTAGTCTGTTCTTC,CSARVTSLFF
TRBD1,-,TRBJ2-5,TRBV29-1,TGCAGCGCCAGTGGGACAGGGCAGGAGACCCAGTACTTC,CSASGTGQETQYF
TRBD2,-,TRBJ2-7,TRBV5-1,TGCGCCAGCAGCTTGGCTTTGCTAGCGGGCTCTGACGAGCAGTACTTC,CASSLALLAGSDEQYF
-,once,TRBJ1-1,TRBV6-1,TGTGCCAGCAGCAGATACAGGGCTGGGAACACTGAAGCTTTCTTT,CASSRYRAGNTEAFF
-,-,TRBJ2-7,TRBV27,TGTGCCAGCAGCCTTGGGGGGGGGCGTTACGAGCAGTACTTC,CASSLGGGRYEQYF
-,-,TRBJ1-3,TRBV19,TGTGCCAGTAACCGACTGAACTCTGGAAACACCATATATTTT,CASNRLNSGNTIYF
TRBD1,once,TRBJ2-7,TRBV5-6,TGTGCCAGCAGCTTGGGGGGGGGACAGGGGGCGAGCTCCTACGAGCAGTACTTC,CASSLGGGQGASSYEQYF
TRBD2,once,TRBJ2-1,TRBV4-3,TGCGCCAGCGGCCAAGATCCCGATAGGACTAGCGGGAGGTTTAGTGAGCAGTTCTTC,CASGQDPDRTSGRFSEQFF
TRBD2,-,TRBJ2-5,TRBV7-9,TGTGCCAGCAGCCTAGCGGCTGAAGAGACCCAGTACTTC,CASSLAAEETQYF
-,-,TRBJ2-7,TRBV4-1,TGCGCCAGCAGCCAAGTGGACACCTCTTACGAGCAGTACTTC,CASSQVDTSYEQYF
TRBD1,-,TRBJ2-2,TRBV27,TGTGCCAGCAGTTTCGGGACAGGGGCGGCCACCGGGGAGCTGTTTTTT,CASSFGTGAATGELFF
-,-,TRBJ1-5,TRBV19,TGTGCCAGTAGTATCGCCCCCGGGGTCAATCAGCCCCAGCATTTT,CASSIAPGVNQPQHF
TRBD2,-,TRBJ2-2,TRBV5-1,TGCGCCAGCGGGGGGGGGAAGAACACCGGGGAGCTGTTTTTT,CASGGGKNTGELFF
-,-,TRBJ2-7,TRBV7-2,TGTGCCAGCAGCTTAGCGGAGGGAGACTACGAGCAGTACTTC,CASSLAEGDYEQYF
TRBD1,-,TRBJ1-4,TRBV7-2,TGTGCCAGCAGCCCCGGACAGGGTCTTAATGAAAAACTGTTTTTT,CASSPGQGLNEKLFF